This T cell receptor (beta chain) comes out of a study of shared clonotypes between healthy human individuals. Each replicate PCR on the sorted subsets used 150 to 200 ng DNA (around 31,000 T cell genomes). TCRdb's copy holds only in-frame clones and misses some; the assay was immunoSEQ multiplex PCR. The sample holds some 240,000 clones; 65% are singletons and the top ten take 8.5% to 14%. All donors qualified as healthy HIV-negative adults and had experienced no recent acute infections or vaccinations. The material sequenced was memory CD4+ T cells sorted from blood. Described subset: CD45RA-negative fraction. The source of this sequence is a man between 25 and 39 years old in good health.

The CDR3 protein is CASSLQVSGNSYEQYF. In nucleotides, the CDR3 is TGCGCCAGCAGCTTGCAGGTTAGCGGGAACTCCTACGAGCAGTACTTC. The gene calls are TRBV5-1 and TRBJ2-7, with 8 bases that match TRBD2. With 1 base clipped from V and 0 bases from J, the junction kept 6 bases outside the gene matches. The CDR3 runs to 16 residues. CDR1 and CDR2 (germline): SGHRS, YFSETQ.